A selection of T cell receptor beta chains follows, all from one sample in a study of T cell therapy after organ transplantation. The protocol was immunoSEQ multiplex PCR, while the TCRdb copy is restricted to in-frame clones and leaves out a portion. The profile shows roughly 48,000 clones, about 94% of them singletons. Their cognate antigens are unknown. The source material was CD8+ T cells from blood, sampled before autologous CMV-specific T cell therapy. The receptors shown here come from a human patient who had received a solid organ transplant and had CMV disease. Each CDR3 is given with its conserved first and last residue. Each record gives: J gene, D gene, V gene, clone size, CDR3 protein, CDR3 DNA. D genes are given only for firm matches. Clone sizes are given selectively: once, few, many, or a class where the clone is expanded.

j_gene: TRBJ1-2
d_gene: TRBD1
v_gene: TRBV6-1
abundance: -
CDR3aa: CASSERGQAFNYGYTF
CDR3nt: TGTGCCAGCAGTGAACGGGGACAGGCATTTAACTATGGCTACACCTTC

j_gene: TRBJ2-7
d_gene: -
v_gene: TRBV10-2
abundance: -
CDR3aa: CASSLDSFYEQYF
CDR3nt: TGCGCCAGCAGTTTAGACAGTTTCTACGAGCAGTACTTC

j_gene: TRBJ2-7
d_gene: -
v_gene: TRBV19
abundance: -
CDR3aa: CASAAISGSSYEQYF
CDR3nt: TGTGCCAGTGCAGCTATTAGCGGTTCCTCCTACGAGCAGTACTTC

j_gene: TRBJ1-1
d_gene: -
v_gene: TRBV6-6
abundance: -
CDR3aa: CASYKPNTEAFF
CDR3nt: TGTGCCAGTTACAAACCAAACACTGAAGCTTTCTTT

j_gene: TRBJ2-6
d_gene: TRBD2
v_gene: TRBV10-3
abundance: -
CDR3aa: CAIRKKLAGGSGANVLTF
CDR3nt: TGTGCCATCAGAAAGAAACTAGCGGGGGGCTCTGGGGCCAACGTCCTGACTTTC

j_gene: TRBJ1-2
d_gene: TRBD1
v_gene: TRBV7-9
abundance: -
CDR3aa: CASSARTGDYGYTF
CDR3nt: TGTGCCAGCAGCGCTAGGACAGGGGACTATGGCTACACCTTC

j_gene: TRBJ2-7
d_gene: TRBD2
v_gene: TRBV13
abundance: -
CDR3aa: CASSSPPGTSGNEQYF
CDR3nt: TGTGCCAGCAGCTCACCCCCGGGGACTAGCGGGAACGAGCAGTACTTC

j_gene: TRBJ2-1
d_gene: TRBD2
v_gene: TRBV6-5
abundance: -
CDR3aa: CASSYLLADRLEQFF
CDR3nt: TGTGCCAGCAGTTACCTGCTAGCGGATAGGCTTGAGCAGTTCTTC

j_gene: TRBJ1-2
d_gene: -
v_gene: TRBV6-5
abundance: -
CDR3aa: CASSSLRVDYTF
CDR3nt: TGTGCCAGCAGTTCCCTAAGGGTTGACTACACCTTC

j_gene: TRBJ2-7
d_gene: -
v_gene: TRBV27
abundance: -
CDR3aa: CASSPSAGDAAYEQYF
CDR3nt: TGTGCCAGCAGCCCCTCGGCCGGGGACGCGGCCTACGAGCAGTACTTC

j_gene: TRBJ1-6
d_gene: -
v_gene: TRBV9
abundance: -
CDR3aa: CASSALNSPLHF
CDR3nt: TGTGCCAGCAGCGCTCTAAATTCACCCCTCCACTTT

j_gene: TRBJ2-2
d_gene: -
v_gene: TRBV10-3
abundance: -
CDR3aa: CAISDAGMGGRELFF
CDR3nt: TGTGCCATCAGTGACGCGGGGATGGGAGGTCGGGAGCTGTTTTTT

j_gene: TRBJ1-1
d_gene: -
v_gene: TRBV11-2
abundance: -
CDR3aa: CASSWRAGLVVGTEAFF
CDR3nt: TGTGCCAGCAGCTGGAGGGCAGGGCTGGTTGTTGGTACTGAAGCTTTCTTT

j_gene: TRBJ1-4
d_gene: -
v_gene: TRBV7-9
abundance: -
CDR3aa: CASSFERNEKLFF
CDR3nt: TGTGCCAGCAGCTTCGAACGAAATGAAAAACTGTTTTTT

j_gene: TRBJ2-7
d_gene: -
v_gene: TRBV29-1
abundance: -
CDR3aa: CSVESDTFYEQYF
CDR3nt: TGCAGCGTTGAATCGGACACCTTTTACGAGCAGTACTTC

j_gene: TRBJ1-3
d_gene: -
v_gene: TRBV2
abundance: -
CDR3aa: CASRPDWNSGNTIYF
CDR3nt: TGTGCCAGCAGACCGGACTGGAACTCTGGAAACACCATATATTTT

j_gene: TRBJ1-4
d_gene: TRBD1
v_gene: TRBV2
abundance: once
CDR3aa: CASSVGTVLATNEKLFF
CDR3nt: TGTGCCAGCAGTGTCGGGACAGTGCTAGCAACTAATGAAAAACTGTTTTTT

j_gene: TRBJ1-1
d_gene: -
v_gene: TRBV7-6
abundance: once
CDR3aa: CASSLGGADEAFF
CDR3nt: TGTGCCAGCAGCTTAGGTGGGGCCGATGAAGCTTTCTTT

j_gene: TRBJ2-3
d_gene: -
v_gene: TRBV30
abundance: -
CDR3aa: CAWSVGGIGTDTQYF
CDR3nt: TGTGCCTGGAGTGTAGGAGGGATTGGCACAGATACGCAGTATTTT

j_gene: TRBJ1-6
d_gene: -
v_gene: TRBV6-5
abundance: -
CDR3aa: CASSYSTSPLHF
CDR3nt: TGTGCCAGCAGTTACTCGACCTCACCCCTCCACTTT

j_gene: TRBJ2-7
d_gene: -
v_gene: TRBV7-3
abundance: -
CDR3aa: CASSLQVGGYEQYF
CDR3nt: TGTGCCAGCAGCTTACAGGTGGGGGGCTACGAGCAGTACTTC

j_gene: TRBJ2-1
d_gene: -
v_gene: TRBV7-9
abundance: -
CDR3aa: CASSLVGGFYNEQFF
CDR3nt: TGTGCCAGCAGCTTAGTAGGGGGTTTTTACAATGAGCAGTTCTTC

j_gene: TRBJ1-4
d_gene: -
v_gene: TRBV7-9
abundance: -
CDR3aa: CASSLGSSGSGEKLFF
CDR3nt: TGTGCCAGCAGCTTAGGAAGCTCGGGGAGCGGCGAAAAACTGTTTTTT

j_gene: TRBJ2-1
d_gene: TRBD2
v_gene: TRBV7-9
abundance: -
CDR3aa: CASSSRASGSNEQFF
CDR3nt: TGTGCCAGCAGCTCCCGGGCTAGCGGATCGAATGAGCAGTTCTTC

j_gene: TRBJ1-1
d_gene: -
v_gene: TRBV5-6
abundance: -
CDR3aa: CASSFGNTEAFF
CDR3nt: TGTGCCAGCAGCTTTGGGAACACTGAAGCTTTCTTT

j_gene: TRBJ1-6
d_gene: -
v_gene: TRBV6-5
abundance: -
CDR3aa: CASSYPPEPLHF
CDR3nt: TGTGCCAGCAGTTACCCTCCCGAACCCCTCCACTTT

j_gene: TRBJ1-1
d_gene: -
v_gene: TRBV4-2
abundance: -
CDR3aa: CASSQDPGYTEAFF
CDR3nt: TGTGCCAGCAGCCAAGATCCAGGGTACACTGAAGCTTTCTTT

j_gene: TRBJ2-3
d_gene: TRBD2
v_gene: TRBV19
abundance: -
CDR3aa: CASRPGTSGDADTQYF
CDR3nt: TGTGCCAGTAGACCCGGGACTAGCGGGGACGCGGATACGCAGTATTTT

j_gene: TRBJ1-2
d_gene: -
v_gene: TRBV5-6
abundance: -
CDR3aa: CASSSSWGVIYGYTF
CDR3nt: TGTGCCAGCAGCTCCTCCTGGGGAGTCATCTATGGCTACACCTTC

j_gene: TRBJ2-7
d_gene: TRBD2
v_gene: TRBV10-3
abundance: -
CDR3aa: CAINPGTSGRRGYEQYF
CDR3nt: TGTGCCATCAACCCCGGGACTAGCGGGAGAAGAGGGTACGAGCAGTACTTC

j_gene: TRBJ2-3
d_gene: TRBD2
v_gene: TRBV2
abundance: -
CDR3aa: CASKASGLQDTQYF
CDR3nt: TGTGCCAGCAAGGCTAGCGGGCTACAAGATACGCAGTATTTT

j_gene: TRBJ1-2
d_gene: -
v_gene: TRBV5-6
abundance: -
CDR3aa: CASSLGDRRVMLGYTF
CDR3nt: TGTGCCAGCAGCTTGGGCGACAGGCGGGTCATGCTTGGCTACACCTTC

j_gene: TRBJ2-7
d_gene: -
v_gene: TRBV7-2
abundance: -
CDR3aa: CASSIRTGLYRSYEQYF
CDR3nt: TGTGCCAGCAGCATTAGGACCGGTTTATATCGCTCCTACGAGCAGTACTTC

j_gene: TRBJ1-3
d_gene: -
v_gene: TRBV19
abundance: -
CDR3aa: CAIYSGNTIYF
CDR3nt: TGTGCCATCTACTCTGGAAACACCATATATTTT

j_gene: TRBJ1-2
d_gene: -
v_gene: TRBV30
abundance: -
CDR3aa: CAWSGGAEYGYTF
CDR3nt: TGTGCCTGGAGTGGGGGGGCCGAGTATGGCTACACCTTC

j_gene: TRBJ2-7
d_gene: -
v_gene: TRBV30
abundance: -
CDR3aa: CVLQDLYEQYF
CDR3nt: TGTGTACTCCAGGACTTATACGAGCAGTACTTC

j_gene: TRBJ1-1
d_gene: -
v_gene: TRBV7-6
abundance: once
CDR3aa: CASSLRGEGTEAFF
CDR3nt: TGTGCCAGCAGCTTAAGGGGGGAGGGGACTGAAGCTTTCTTT

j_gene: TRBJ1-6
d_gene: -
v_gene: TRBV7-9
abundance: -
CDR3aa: CASSLSGGSSYNSPLHF
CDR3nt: TGTGCCAGCAGCTTAAGCGGCGGGAGCTCCTATAATTCACCCCTCCACTTT

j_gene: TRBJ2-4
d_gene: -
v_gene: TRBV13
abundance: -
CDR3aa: CASSLGDENIQYF
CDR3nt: TGTGCCAGCAGCCTCGGCGATGAAAACATTCAGTACTTC

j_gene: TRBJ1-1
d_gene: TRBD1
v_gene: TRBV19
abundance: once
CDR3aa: CASSQQGARGNTEAFF
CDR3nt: TGTGCCAGTAGTCAACAGGGGGCGCGCGGGAACACTGAAGCTTTCTTT

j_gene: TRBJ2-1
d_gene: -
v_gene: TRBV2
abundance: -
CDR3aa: CASSEEVRILVANEQFF
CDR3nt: TGTGCCAGCAGTGAAGAGGTTAGGATTCTAGTAGCGAATGAGCAGTTCTTC

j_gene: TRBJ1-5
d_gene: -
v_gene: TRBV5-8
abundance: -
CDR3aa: CASSIQGYSNQPQHF
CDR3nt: TGTGCCAGCAGCATACAGGGATATAGCAATCAGCCCCAGCATTTT

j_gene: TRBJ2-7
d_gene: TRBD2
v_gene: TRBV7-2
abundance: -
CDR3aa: CASSTGLVIAEQYF
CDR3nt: TGTGCCAGCAGCACGGGACTAGTAATCGCCGAGCAGTACTTC

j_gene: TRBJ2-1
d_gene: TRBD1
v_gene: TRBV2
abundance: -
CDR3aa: CASSAMGQGLYEQFF
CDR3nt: TGTGCCAGCAGTGCAATGGGACAGGGCTTGTATGAGCAGTTCTTC

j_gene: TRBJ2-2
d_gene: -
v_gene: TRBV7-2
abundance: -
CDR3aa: CASSPHPAWIHTGELFF
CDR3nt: TGTGCCAGCAGCCCACACCCGGCATGGATCCACACCGGGGAGCTGTTTTTT